This is a list of T cell receptor beta chains from one sample in a study of T cells in Graves' hyperthyroidism and ophthalmopathy. MiXCR, run by TCRdb on the multiplex PCR reads, gives a single entry per CDR3 protein. This table holds around 480,000 distinct CDR3 sequences, under 15% found once. Material: blood. Source of these receptors: a woman aged 18-29 years with Graves' hyperthyroidism. Each CDR3 is given with its conserved first and last residue. Fields, in order: J gene, clone size, D gene, V gene, CDR3 protein, CDR3 DNA. The D gene is left open where the match is weak. Part of the rows lack a size; the others show once, few, many or a class for expanded clones.

j_call: TRBJ2-7
clone_size: many
d_call: TRBD2
v_call: TRBV28
cdr3_aa: CASSSRTSGRANEQYF
cdr3_nt: TGTGCCAGCAGTTCCAGGACTAGCGGGAGGGCCAACGAGCAGTACTTC

j_call: TRBJ2-1
clone_size: .
d_call: .
v_call: TRBV2
cdr3_aa: CASSVEGLKGRYSYNEQFF
cdr3_nt: TGTGCCAGCAGCGTAGAGGGGTTGAAGGGAAGATACTCCTACAATGAGCAGTTCTTC

j_call: TRBJ2-7
clone_size: many
d_call: .
v_call: TRBV2
cdr3_aa: CASSEGGGVYEQYF
cdr3_nt: TGTGCCAGCAGTGAAGGAGGGGGGGTCTACGAGCAGTACTTC

j_call: TRBJ2-5
clone_size: many
d_call: .
v_call: TRBV12-3/TRBV12-4
cdr3_aa: CASSLEGRGRETQYF
cdr3_nt: TGTGCCAGCAGTTTAGAGGGCCGCGGGCGAGAGACCCAGTACTTC

j_call: TRBJ1-2
clone_size: many
d_call: .
v_call: TRBV29-1
cdr3_aa: CSVEPSSHPYVGYTF
cdr3_nt: TGCAGCGTTGAGCCAAGTTCCCACCCCTATGTCGGCTACACCTTC

j_call: TRBJ1-1
clone_size: few
d_call: .
v_call: TRBV7-3
cdr3_aa: CASSLHTTGGSEAFF
cdr3_nt: TGTGCCAGCAGCTTACACACTACCGGGGGCTCTGAAGCTTTCTTT

j_call: TRBJ1-5
clone_size: many
d_call: .
v_call: TRBV3-1
cdr3_aa: CASSADGNSNQPQHF
cdr3_nt: TGTGCCAGCAGCGCCGACGGCAATAGCAATCAGCCCCAGCATTTT

j_call: TRBJ2-1
clone_size: many
d_call: TRBD2
v_call: TRBV20-1
cdr3_aa: CSREASGAYNEQFF
cdr3_nt: TGCAGTCGGGAGGCTAGCGGGGCCTACAATGAGCAGTTCTTC

j_call: TRBJ2-5
clone_size: .
d_call: .
v_call: TRBV7-9
cdr3_aa: CASSLGSAETQYF
cdr3_nt: TGTGCCAGCAGCTTAGGGTCGGCAGAGACCCAGTACTTC

j_call: TRBJ2-7
clone_size: many
d_call: .
v_call: TRBV2
cdr3_aa: CASSEAAQKGDEQYF
cdr3_nt: TGTGCCAGCAGTGAAGCGGCCCAAAAGGGGGACGAGCAGTACTTC

j_call: TRBJ1-1
clone_size: many
d_call: .
v_call: TRBV5-1
cdr3_aa: CASSLSVGSRNTEAFF
cdr3_nt: TGCGCCAGCAGCTTGAGTGTGGGCAGTCGGAACACTGAAGCTTTCTTT

j_call: TRBJ2-7
clone_size: many
d_call: .
v_call: TRBV18
cdr3_aa: CASSLSGTFEQYF
cdr3_nt: TGTGCCAGCTCACTCTCCGGGACATTTGAGCAGTACTTC

j_call: TRBJ1-1
clone_size: few
d_call: .
v_call: TRBV30
cdr3_aa: CAWSVPPGGVLLAFF
cdr3_nt: TGTGCCTGGAGTGTACCTCCGGGGGGGGTCTTATTAGCTTTCTTT

j_call: TRBJ1-4
clone_size: many
d_call: .
v_call: TRBV5-1
cdr3_aa: CASSVGIANEKLFF
cdr3_nt: TGCGCCAGCAGCGTCGGGATCGCTAATGAAAAACTGTTTTTT

j_call: TRBJ2-1
clone_size: many
d_call: .
v_call: TRBV5-5
cdr3_aa: CASSPERLYNEQFF
cdr3_nt: TGTGCCAGCAGTCCGGAAAGGCTATACAATGAGCAGTTCTTC

j_call: TRBJ1-1
clone_size: .
d_call: .
v_call: TRBV15
cdr3_aa: CATSRVSGNTEAFF
cdr3_nt: TGTGCCACCAGCAGAGTCTCTGGGAACACTGAAGCTTTCTTT

j_call: TRBJ1-5
clone_size: many
d_call: TRBD1
v_call: TRBV6-1
cdr3_aa: CASSEGWDRYQPQHF
cdr3_nt: TGTGCCAGCAGTGAAGGCTGGGACAGGTATCAGCCCCAGCATTTT

j_call: TRBJ1-3
clone_size: many
d_call: .
v_call: TRBV12-3/TRBV12-4
cdr3_aa: CASSLVAFSGNTIYF
cdr3_nt: TGTGCCAGCAGCCTAGTGGCCTTCTCTGGAAACACCATATATTTT

j_call: TRBJ1-2
clone_size: few
d_call: TRBD1
v_call: TRBV12-3/TRBV12-4
cdr3_aa: CASSYRDRSPDGYTF
cdr3_nt: TGTGCCAGCAGTTACCGGGACAGGAGCCCCGATGGCTACACCTTC

j_call: TRBJ2-6
clone_size: few
d_call: .
v_call: TRBV18
cdr3_aa: CASSPQDLSGANVLTF
cdr3_nt: TGTGCCAGCTCACCCCAGGACCTCTCTGGGGCCAACGTCCTGACTTTC

j_call: TRBJ2-1
clone_size: many
d_call: TRBD2
v_call: TRBV7-2
cdr3_aa: CASSLGSGRQFF
cdr3_nt: TGTGCCAGCAGCTTAGGGAGCGGGAGACAGTTCTTC

j_call: TRBJ1-4
clone_size: many
d_call: .
v_call: TRBV3-1
cdr3_aa: CASSLYGTVMEKLFF
cdr3_nt: TGTGCCAGCAGCCTTTACGGGACGGTAATGGAAAAACTGTTTTTT

j_call: TRBJ1-3
clone_size: .
d_call: .
v_call: TRBV29-1
cdr3_aa: CSVEDYEEGNSGNTIYF
cdr3_nt: TGCAGCGTTGAAGATTACGAGGAGGGGAACTCTGGAAACACCATATATTTT

j_call: TRBJ2-6
clone_size: few
d_call: TRBD2
v_call: TRBV19
cdr3_aa: CASRTSGSGANVLTF
cdr3_nt: TGTGCCAGTAGAACTAGCGGCTCTGGGGCCAACGTCCTGACTTTC

j_call: TRBJ1-5
clone_size: .
d_call: .
v_call: TRBV30
cdr3_aa: CAWSPSGKNQPQHF
cdr3_nt: TGTGCCTGGAGTCCGTCAGGGAAGAATCAGCCCCAGCATTTT

j_call: TRBJ1-2
clone_size: .
d_call: .
v_call: TRBV6-1
cdr3_aa: CASSEVISQYGYTF
cdr3_nt: TGTGCCAGCAGTGAAGTTATCAGTCAGTATGGCTACACCTTC

j_call: TRBJ2-3
clone_size: many
d_call: TRBD2
v_call: TRBV3-1
cdr3_aa: CASSQDGRGGRALRDTQYF
cdr3_nt: TGTGCCAGCAGCCAAGATGGGCGCGGGGGGAGGGCCTTGAGAGATACGCAGTATTTT

j_call: TRBJ2-5
clone_size: many
d_call: TRBD1
v_call: TRBV13
cdr3_aa: CASKGAEWETQYF
cdr3_nt: TGTGCCAGCAAGGGGGCTGAGTGGGAGACCCAGTACTTC

j_call: TRBJ2-1
clone_size: many
d_call: .
v_call: TRBV10-3
cdr3_aa: CAISLESSYNEQFF
cdr3_nt: TGTGCCATCAGCCTCGAGAGCTCCTACAATGAGCAGTTCTTC

j_call: TRBJ2-7
clone_size: many
d_call: TRBD2
v_call: TRBV5-1
cdr3_aa: CASSALAGGEYEQYF
cdr3_nt: TGCGCCAGCAGCGCCCTAGCGGGAGGGGAATACGAGCAGTACTTC

j_call: TRBJ1-5
clone_size: many
d_call: TRBD1
v_call: TRBV7-9
cdr3_aa: CASSLQGARNQPQHF
cdr3_nt: TGTGCCAGCAGTCTCCAGGGGGCAAGGAATCAGCCCCAGCATTTT

j_call: TRBJ1-6
clone_size: many
d_call: .
v_call: TRBV2
cdr3_aa: CAIRKAPGSNSPLHF
cdr3_nt: TGTGCCATAAGAAAAGCGCCAGGGAGCAATTCACCCCTCCACTTT

j_call: TRBJ2-5
clone_size: many
d_call: TRBD2
v_call: TRBV20-1
cdr3_aa: CSAKATAGGLETQYF
cdr3_nt: TGCAGTGCTAAAGCAACAGCGGGAGGTCTAGAGACCCAGTACTTC

j_call: TRBJ2-7
clone_size: many
d_call: TRBD2
v_call: TRBV11-2
cdr3_aa: CASSSGLAREQYF
cdr3_nt: TGTGCCAGCAGCTCGGGACTAGCTAGGGAGCAGTACTTC

j_call: TRBJ2-5
clone_size: many
d_call: TRBD2
v_call: TRBV6-2/TRBV6-3
cdr3_aa: CATWTSGRGVGTQYF
cdr3_nt: TGTGCCACCTGGACTAGCGGGAGGGGGGTCGGGACCCAGTACTTC

j_call: TRBJ2-7
clone_size: .
d_call: TRBD2
v_call: TRBV4-1
cdr3_aa: CASSQEALAEHYYEQYF
cdr3_nt: TGCGCCAGCAGCCAAGAGGCACTAGCGGAGCATTACTACGAGCAGTACTTC

j_call: TRBJ1-5
clone_size: .
d_call: .
v_call: TRBV10-3
cdr3_aa: CAISEQGGQPQHF
cdr3_nt: TGTGCCATCAGTGAACAGGGAGGACAGCCCCAGCATTTT

j_call: TRBJ2-7
clone_size: many
d_call: .
v_call: TRBV11-3
cdr3_aa: CASSLVRASPYEQYF
cdr3_nt: TGTGCCAGCAGCTTAGTCCGAGCGTCACCCTACGAGCAGTACTTC

j_call: TRBJ1-4
clone_size: many
d_call: TRBD1
v_call: TRBV7-9
cdr3_aa: CASSSLGQAGNEKLFF
cdr3_nt: TGTGCCAGCAGCTCATTAGGACAGGCTGGTAATGAAAAACTGTTTTTT

j_call: TRBJ2-1
clone_size: .
d_call: .
v_call: TRBV24-1
cdr3_aa: CATSSSGTYNEQFF
cdr3_nt: TGTGCCACCAGCTCCAGCGGTACCTACAATGAGCAGTTCTTC

j_call: TRBJ2-1
clone_size: many
d_call: TRBD1
v_call: TRBV2
cdr3_aa: CASIPGTGVNEQFF
cdr3_nt: TGTGCCAGCATTCCCGGGACAGGGGTCAATGAGCAGTTCTTC

j_call: TRBJ2-1
clone_size: many
d_call: .
v_call: TRBV14
cdr3_aa: CASSPLRDWGEQFF
cdr3_nt: TGTGCCAGCAGCCCTTTGCGGGATTGGGGTGAGCAGTTCTTC